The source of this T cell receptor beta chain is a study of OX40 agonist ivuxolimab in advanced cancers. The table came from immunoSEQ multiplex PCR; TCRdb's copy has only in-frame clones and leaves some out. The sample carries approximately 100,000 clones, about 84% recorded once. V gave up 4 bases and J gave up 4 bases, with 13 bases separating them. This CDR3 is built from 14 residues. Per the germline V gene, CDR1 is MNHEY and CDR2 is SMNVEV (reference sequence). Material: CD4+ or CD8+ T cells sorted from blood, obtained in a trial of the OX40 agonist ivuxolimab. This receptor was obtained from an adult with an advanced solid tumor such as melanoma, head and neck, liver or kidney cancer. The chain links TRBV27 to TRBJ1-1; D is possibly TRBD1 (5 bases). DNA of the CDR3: TGTGCCAGCAGTTCACACGGGGGGGGCACTGAAGCTTTCTTT. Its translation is CASSSHGGGTEAFF.